Given below is one T cell receptor (beta chain) in context. This clonotype was seen at least ten times. The specificity of this receptor is unknown. Base qualities are not recorded, but no much larger clone differs from it by a single base. The time point label, read with the paper, signifies: persistent/refractory GD, antithyroid drugs over 5 years with positive TRAb. RNA was extracted from PBMCs in TRIzol for both TCR sequencing and RNA sequencing. The diagnosis of Graves' disease was made according to American Thyroid Association guidelines. Recruitment of patients was carried out at an endocrinology department in Xi'an, China. Each patient gave roughly 10 milliliters of peripheral blood, collected in an EDTA anticoagulant tube. Ficoll Paque Plus density gradient separation was used to isolate PBMCs, and no further T cell sorting was performed. An Agilent 2100 Bioanalyzer and agarose gel were used to check RNA quality, while a NanoDrop 2000 measured RNA concentration.

The germline V gene provides CDR1 SGHTA and CDR2 FQGNSA. The CDR3 has 16 amino acids, counting the end cysteine and phenylalanine. The DNA shown is the 48-base CDR3, in frame from base 1. Trimming takes 0 bases off V and 5 bases off J; junction bases not matched to a gene: 8. Library preparation used multiplex PCR. Instrument used: Illumina HiSeq 4000. To build TCR beta libraries, CDR3 regions were amplified by Arm-PCR using iRepertoire HTBI primers. Before sequencing, the PCR products underwent gel purification. In the authors' own workflow: Across samples, 62 TRBV and 13 to 15 TRBJ segments were identified and used for gene usage analysis of CDR3 amino acid clonotypes. Filtered high-quality paired reads were merged into contigs using COPE and FqMerger. Contigs were aligned with BLAST to IMGT TRBV, TRBD and TRBJ reference genes, and CDR3 was defined per IMGT. Clonotypes above 0.1% frequency were classified as highly expanded clones. Repertoire diversity was measured by Shannon entropy, and V-J evenness by the Gini coefficient. Clonotypes shared by more than one individual were considered public. The public reads were run again by TCRdb, first through fastp at Q25 and then through MiXCR, and only productive beta chains were kept. Rows matching on CDR3 protein sequence are summarized as one entry with the most common DNA and genes. The V and J calls shown here were made by TCRdb, not taken from the authors' results. A total of more than 350,000 distinct CDR3 sequences appear in this sample, around a fifth of them only once. The ten top clones hold around an eighth of the sample.

This record belongs to a study of regulatory T cells in long-lasting Graves disease (dated by TCRdb to the early 2020s). Study-level background: Persistent Graves' disease was defined as antithyroid drug treatment for over 5 years with persistently positive TSH receptor autoantibodies. This study used TCR sequencing and RNA sequencing of peripheral blood to compare persistent Graves' disease patients against newly diagnosed Graves' disease patients. The study was conducted in China and was registered as a clinical trial. A total of 33 samples underwent TCR sequencing, from 13 patients with persistent Graves' disease and some 20 patients with newly diagnosed Graves' disease. Persistent Graves' disease patients in the clinical cohort had taken antithyroid drugs for roughly ten years on average. Overall results and qualifications from the work: Preferential use of TRBV28, TRBJ1-2 and TRBJ2-5 was observed in persistent disease, whereas TRBV20-1 and TRBJ2-1 were favored in newly diagnosed disease. As a limitation, the authors acknowledged that the small sample size may reduce accuracy. Compared with newly diagnosed patients, patients with persistent Graves' disease had lower TCR Shannon entropy and fewer highly expanded clones, which suggests clonal expansion. Sequencing and analysis were restricted to the TCR beta chain. A larger number of public clonotypes was shared among persistent patients (approximately 3,000) than among newly diagnosed patients (roughly 970). The study examined only peripheral blood because the primary lesion, thyroid tissue, could not be accessed.

The chain is assembled from TRBV7-2 and TRBJ2-5; the junction holds 8 bases that match TRBD2. This specimen consisted of peripheral blood mononuclear cells (PBMCs), obtained when the disease was refractory, from a patient treated with antithyroid drugs. The clonotype comes from a female donor with Graves disease. Here is the DNA: TGTGCCAGCAGCTTAGCCCTAGCGGGTGGTTCGGAGACCCAGTACTTC. Its amino acids are CASSLALAGGSETQYF. The CDR3, completed at both ends by the reference TRBV7-2 and TRBJ2-5 genes, gives the full variable domain GAGVSQSPSNKVTEKGKDVELRCDPISGHTALYWYRQSLGQGLEFLIYFQGNSAPDKSGLPSDRFSAERTGGSVSTLTIQRTQQEDSAVYLCASSLALAGGSETQYFGPGTRLLVL.